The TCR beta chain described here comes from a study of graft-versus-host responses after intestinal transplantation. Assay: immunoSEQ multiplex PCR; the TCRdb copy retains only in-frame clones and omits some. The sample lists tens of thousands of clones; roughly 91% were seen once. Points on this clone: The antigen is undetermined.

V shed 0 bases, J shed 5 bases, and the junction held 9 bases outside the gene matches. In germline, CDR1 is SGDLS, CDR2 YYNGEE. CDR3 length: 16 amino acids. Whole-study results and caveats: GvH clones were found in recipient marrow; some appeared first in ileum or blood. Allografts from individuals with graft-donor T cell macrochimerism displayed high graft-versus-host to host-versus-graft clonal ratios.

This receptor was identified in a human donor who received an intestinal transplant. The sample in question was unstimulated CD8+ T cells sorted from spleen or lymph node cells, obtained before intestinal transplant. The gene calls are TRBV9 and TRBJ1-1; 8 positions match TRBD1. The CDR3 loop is CASSVGGQGYETEAFF. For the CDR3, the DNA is TGTGCCAGCAGCGTAGGAGGACAGGGTTATGAGACTGAAGCTTTCTTT. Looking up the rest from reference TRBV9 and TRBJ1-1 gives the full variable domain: DSGVTQTPKHLITATGQRVTLRCSPRSGDLSVYWYQQSLDQGLQFLIQYYNGEERAKGNILERFSAQQFPDLHSELNLSSLELGDSALYFCASSVGGQGYETEAFFGQGTRLTVV.